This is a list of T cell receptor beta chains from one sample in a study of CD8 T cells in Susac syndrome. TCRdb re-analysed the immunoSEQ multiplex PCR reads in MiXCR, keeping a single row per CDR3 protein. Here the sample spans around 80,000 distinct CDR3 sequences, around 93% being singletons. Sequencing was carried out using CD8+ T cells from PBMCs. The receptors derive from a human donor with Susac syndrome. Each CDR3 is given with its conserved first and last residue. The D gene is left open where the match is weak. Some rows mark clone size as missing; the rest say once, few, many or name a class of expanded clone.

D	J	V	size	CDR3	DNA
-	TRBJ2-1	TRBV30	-	CAWRRGNEQFF	TGTGCCTGGAGGAGGGGGAATGAGCAGTTCTTC
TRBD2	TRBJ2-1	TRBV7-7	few	CASSPVGGGSYNEQFF	TGTGCTAGCAGCCCTGTGGGCGGGGGCTCCTACAATGAGCAGTTCTTC
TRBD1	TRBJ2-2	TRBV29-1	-	CSVERPQGADGELFF	TGCAGCGTTGAACGGCCACAGGGGGCTGACGGGGAGCTGTTTTTT
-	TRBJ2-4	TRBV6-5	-	CASTDGGPANIQYF	TGTGCCAGCACCGACGGGGGACCCGCAAACATTCAGTACTTC
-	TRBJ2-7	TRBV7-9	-	CASSLEPGGRSYEQYF	TGTGCCAGCAGCTTAGAACCGGGTGGCAGAAGCTACGAGCAGTACTTC
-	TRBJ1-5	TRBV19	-	CASSIEENQPQHF	TGTGCCAGTAGTATAGAGGAAAATCAGCCCCAGCATTTT
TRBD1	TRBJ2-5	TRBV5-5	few	CASSWDSQETQYF	TGTGCCAGCAGCTGGGACAGCCAAGAGACCCAGTACTTC
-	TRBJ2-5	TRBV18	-	CASSPAGSGLETQYF	TGTGCCAGCTCACCAGCAGGAAGCGGCCTAGAGACCCAGTACTTC
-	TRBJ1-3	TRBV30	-	CAWRFSGENTIYF	TGTGCCTGGCGGTTCTCGGGGGAAAACACCATATATTTT
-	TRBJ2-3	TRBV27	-	CASSLSRAGARDTQYF	TGTGCCAGCAGTTTATCGAGAGCGGGCGCCCGTGATACGCAGTATTTT
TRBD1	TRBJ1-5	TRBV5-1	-	CASSLGTDGPQHF	TGCGCCAGCAGCTTAGGGACAGATGGGCCCCAGCATTTT
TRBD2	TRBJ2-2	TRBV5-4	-	CASSTLTSPAGELFF	TGTGCCAGCAGCACCCTGACTAGCCCGGCCGGGGAGCTGTTTTTT
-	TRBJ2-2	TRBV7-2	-	CASRPGTLTGELFF	TGTGCCAGCAGACCTGGGACTTTGACCGGGGAGCTGTTTTTT
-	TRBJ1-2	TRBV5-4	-	CASLGGPAEVYGYTF	TGTGCCAGTCTAGGAGGACCCGCAGAGGTCTATGGCTACACCTTC
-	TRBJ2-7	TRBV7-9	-	CASSPFDGFYEQYF	TGTGCCAGCAGCCCCTTTGACGGGTTTTACGAGCAGTACTTC
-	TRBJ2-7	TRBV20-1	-	CSALFSAYEQYF	TGCAGTGCGCTATTCTCAGCCTACGAGCAGTACTTC
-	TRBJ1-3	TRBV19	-	CASSIDRRPSGNTIYF	TGTGCCAGTAGTATCGACAGGAGACCCTCTGGAAACACCATATATTTT
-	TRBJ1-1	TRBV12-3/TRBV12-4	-	CASSLTPRDTEAFF	TGTGCCAGCAGTTTAACACCTCGGGACACTGAAGCTTTCTTT
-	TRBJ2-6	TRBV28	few	CASRPQGSSGANVLTF	TGTGCCAGCAGGCCACAGGGATCCTCTGGGGCCAACGTCCTGACTTTC
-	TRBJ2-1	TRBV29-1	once	CSVEELASGQEQFF	TGCAGCGTTGAGGAGTTAGCGTCGGGCCAAGAGCAGTTCTTC
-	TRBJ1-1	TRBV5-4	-	CASSLGGWQENTEAFF	TGTGCCAGCAGCTTGGGGGGCTGGCAGGAGAACACTGAAGCTTTCTTT
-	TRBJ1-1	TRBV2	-	CASSVSNWDTEAFF	TGTGCCAGCAGTGTTAGTAATTGGGACACTGAAGCTTTCTTT
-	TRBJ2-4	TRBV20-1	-	CSASGTRYPYIQYF	TGCAGTGCTAGCGGAACACGATACCCTTACATTCAGTACTTC
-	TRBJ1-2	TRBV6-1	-	CASNQRLNGYTF	TGTGCCAGCAATCAGCGGTTAAATGGCTACACCTTC
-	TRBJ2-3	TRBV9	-	CASSPNLSRRNTQYF	TGTGCCAGCAGCCCCAACTTATCCCGAAGGAATACGCAGTATTTT
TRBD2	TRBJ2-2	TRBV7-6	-	CASSPAAGGVTGELFF	TGTGCCAGCAGCCCAGCAGCGGGAGGGGTTACCGGGGAGCTGTTTTTT
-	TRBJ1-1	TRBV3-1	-	CASSQVEGAEAFF	TGTGCCAGCAGCCAAGTGGAGGGGGCTGAAGCTTTCTTT
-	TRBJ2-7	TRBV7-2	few	CASSLTGGGEQYF	TGTGCCAGCAGCCTTACGGGTGGGGGCGAGCAGTACTTC
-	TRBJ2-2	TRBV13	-	CASSLQGTGELFF	TGTGCCAGCAGCTTGCAGGGAACCGGGGAGCTGTTTTTT
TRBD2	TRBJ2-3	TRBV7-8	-	CASSADWTRNTDTQYF	TGTGCCAGCAGTGCCGATTGGACTAGAAACACAGATACGCAGTATTTT
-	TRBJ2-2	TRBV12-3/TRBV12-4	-	CATSILGPQNTGELFF	TGTGCCACCTCAATATTGGGACCACAAAACACCGGGGAGCTGTTTTTT
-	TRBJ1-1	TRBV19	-	CASSLRGVTEAFF	TGTGCCAGTAGCCTCCGCGGGGTCACTGAAGCTTTCTTT
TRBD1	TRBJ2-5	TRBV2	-	CASRRTGEETQYF	TGTGCCAGCAGGAGGACAGGGGAGGAGACCCAGTACTTC
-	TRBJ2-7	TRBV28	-	CAASLEGQSYEQYF	TGTGCCGCGTCGTTGGAGGGCCAGTCCTACGAGCAGTACTTC
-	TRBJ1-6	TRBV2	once	CASTQVVNSPLHF	TGTGCCAGCACTCAGGTTGTAAATTCACCCCTCCACTTT
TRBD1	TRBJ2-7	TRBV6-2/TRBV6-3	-	CASNPGTGDEQYF	TGTGCCAGTAACCCCGGGACAGGGGACGAGCAGTACTTC
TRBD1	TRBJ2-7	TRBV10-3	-	CAIRGTGSTYEQYF	TGTGCCATCAGGGGGACAGGGTCAACCTACGAGCAGTACTTC
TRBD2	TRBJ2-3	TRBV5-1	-	CASTGLAGADTQYF	TGCGCCAGCACCGGACTAGCGGGGGCAGATACGCAGTATTTT
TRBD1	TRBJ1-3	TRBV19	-	CASRQTGAGNTIYF	TGTGCCAGTAGACAGACAGGGGCCGGAAACACCATATATTTT
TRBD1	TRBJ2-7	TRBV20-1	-	CSARDLGDRDPGPSYEQYF	TGCAGTGCTAGAGATCTCGGGGACAGGGACCCAGGGCCGAGTTACGAGCAGTACTTC
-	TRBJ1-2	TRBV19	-	CASSPRSFPFFDYGYTF	TGTGCCAGTAGTCCCCGCTCCTTTCCGTTCTTTGACTATGGCTACACCTTC
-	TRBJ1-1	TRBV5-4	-	CASKGRENTEAFF	TGTGCCAGCAAGGGCAGGGAAAACACTGAAGCTTTCTTT